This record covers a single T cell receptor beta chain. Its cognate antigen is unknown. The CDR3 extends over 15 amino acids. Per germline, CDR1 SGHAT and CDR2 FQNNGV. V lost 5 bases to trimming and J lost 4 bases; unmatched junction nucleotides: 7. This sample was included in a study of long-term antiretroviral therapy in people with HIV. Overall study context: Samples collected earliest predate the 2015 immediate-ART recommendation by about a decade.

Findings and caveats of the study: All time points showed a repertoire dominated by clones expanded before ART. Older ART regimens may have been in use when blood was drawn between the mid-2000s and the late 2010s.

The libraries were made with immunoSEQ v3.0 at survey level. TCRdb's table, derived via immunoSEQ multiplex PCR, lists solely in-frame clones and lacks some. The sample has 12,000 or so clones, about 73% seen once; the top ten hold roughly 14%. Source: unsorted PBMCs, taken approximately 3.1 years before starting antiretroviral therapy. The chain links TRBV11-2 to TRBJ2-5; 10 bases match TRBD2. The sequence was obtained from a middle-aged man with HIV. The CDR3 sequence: CASSRTSGKVETQYF. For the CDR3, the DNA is TGTGCCAGCAGCCGAACTAGCGGGAAGGTAGAGACCCAGTACTTC. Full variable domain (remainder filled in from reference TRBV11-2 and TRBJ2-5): EAGVAQSPRYKIIEKRQSVAFWCNPISGHATLYWYQQILGQGPKLLIQFQNNGVVDDSQLPKDRFSAERLKGVDSTLKIQPAKLEDSAVYLCASSRTSGKVETQYFGPGTRLLVL.